Presented here are 26 T cell receptor beta chains from one specimen sequenced in a study of blood T cell repertoires in COVID-19. Profiled with immunoSEQ multiplex PCR; TCRdb holds only in-frame clones, not every one. The data contain 200,000 to 250,000 clones, 80% to 90% of them singletons. The material sequenced was peripheral blood. The receptors were sampled from a woman aged 80 or older with acute or convalescent COVID-19.

The chain carries TRBV19 and TRBJ2-1; tentatively, D is TRBD2 (6 bases). V was shortened by 1 base and J by 6 bases, with 10 bases between the two germline ends. The CDR3 has 14 residues. The V gene's germline CDR1 is LNHDA and CDR2 SQIVND (reference sequence). As DNA, the CDR3 is TGTGCCAGTAGTATAGTCAGCGGGCTCAATGAGCAGTTCTTC. Residues: CASSIVSGLNEQFF.

The chain uses TRBV4-3 and TRBJ2-1; 12 nucleotides line up with TRBD2. The CDR3 sequence is 15 residues long. CDR1 is LGHNA, CDR2 YSLEER, per germline. V lost 0 bases, J lost 9 bases, and 3 bases stayed unmatched. DNA of the CDR3: TGCGCCAGCAGCCAAGACCTAGCGGGGGGGCCTGAGCAGTTCTTC. This translates into CASSQDLAGGPEQFF.

The chain links TRBV5-4 to TRBJ2-1; 11 bases are shared with TRBD2. Germline CDR1 and CDR2: SGHNT and YYREEE (reference sequence). This CDR3 has 17 amino acids. V was clipped by 2 bases and J by 4 bases; unmatched bases: 8. CDR3 residues: CASSLLSGTSGYNEQFF. The CDR3 nucleotides read TGTGCCAGCAGCTTATTGTCCGGGACTAGCGGATACAATGAGCAGTTCTTC.

The rearrangement uses TRBV18 and TRBJ2-7, with 12 bases aligning to TRBD1. Per germline, CDR1 KGHSH and CDR2 LQKENI. Trimming at V came to 3 bases and at J to 4 bases, leaving 10 bases not matched to a gene. This CDR3 spans 17 amino acids. The CDR3 here is CASSPGSGQGALYEQYF. In DNA form, the CDR3 reads TGTGCCAGCTCACCGGGCTCGGGACAGGGGGCGTTGTACGAGCAGTACTTC.

V usage is TRBV3-1 (or the pseudogene TRBV3-2) and J usage is TRBJ2-5, with TRBD2 identical over 9 bases. This CDR3 has 15 residues. The germline gives CDR1 LGHDT, CDR2 YNNKEL (reference sequence). V trimming: 8 bases; J trimming: 5 bases; junction bases outside the gene matches: 12. The CDR3 coding sequence is TGTGCCAGCTGGGGGCGGGGGGGCGGCTCGGAGACCCAGTACTTC. It specifies CASWGRGGGSETQYF.

The genes are TRBV19 and TRBJ2-1, with 12 positions matching TRBD2. Germline CDR1 is LNHDA and CDR2 is SQIVND (reference sequence). Trimming removed 6 bases from V and 7 bases from J; junction bases left unmatched: 4. The CDR3 runs 14 residues. The CDR3 nucleotides are TGTGCCAGTAGCCGGACTAGCGGGGCGAATGAGCAGTTCTTC. Translated: CASSRTSGANEQFF.

The chain combines TRBV27 with TRBJ2-7, with TRBD1 matching over 7 bases. The CDR3 covers 14 residues. Germline CDR1 is MNHEY and CDR2 is SMNVEV (reference sequence). Unmatched junction bases numbered 2, after V lost 1 base and J lost 2 bases. This chain's CDR3 is CASSLWGQTYEQYF. CDR3 sequence (DNA): TGTGCCAGCAGTTTATGGGGACAGACCTACGAGCAGTACTTC.

The chain carries TRBV19 and TRBJ1-4, with 7 bases fitting TRBD1. The CDR3 is 17 amino acids. Germline assignment: CDR1 LNHDA and CDR2 SQIVND (reference sequence). Unmatched junction bases numbered 13, after V lost 7 bases and J lost 2 bases. CDR3 DNA sequence: TGTGCCAGTACCCCCCGACAGGGACCTTCGACTAATGAAAAACTGTTTTTT. Translating gives CASTPRQGPSTNEKLFF.

This clone showed up just a few times. This rearrangement joins TRBV11-3 to TRBJ2-1, with no clear D. Germline lookup yields CDR1 SGHNT and CDR2 YENEEA. With 4 bases removed from V and 0 bases from J, the gap between germline ends came to 10 bases. This CDR3 region has 15 residues. The CDR3 sequence is CASSSGVGSYNEQFF. CDR3 bases: TGTGCCAGCAGCTCGGGTGTTGGCTCCTACAATGAGCAGTTCTTC.

The chain links TRBV19 to TRBJ2-7, with D possibly being TRBD2 (6 bases). The CDR3 is 17 amino acids. The germline V gene encodes CDR1 LNHDA and CDR2 SQIVND (reference sequence). Trimming pared 3 bases from V and 3 bases from J, leaving 21 bases between. CDR3 sequence (DNA): TGTGCCAGTAGTATGGGGGGTGCGAGAGGGGCTTTCTACGAGCAGTACTTC. This translates into CASSMGGARGAFYEQYF. The variable domain in full, completed from reference TRBV19 and TRBJ2-7, reads DGGITQSPKYLFRKEGQNVTLSCEQNLNHDAMYWYRQDPGQGLRLIYYSQIVNDFQKGDIAEGYSVSREKKESFPLTVTSAQKNPTAFYLCASSMGGARGAFYEQYFGPGTRLTVT.

This sequence joins TRBV5-1 and TRBJ2-7, with D possibly being TRBD1 (6 bases). V lost 4 bases to trimming and J lost 0 bases, with 14 bases between them. The CDR3 contains 15 residues. Germline CDR1 SGHRS, CDR2 YFSETQ. CDR3: CASSVDSPSSYEQYF. CDR3 DNA: TGCGCCAGCAGCGTGGACAGCCCCAGCTCCTACGAGCAGTACTTC.

The CDR3 nucleotides are TGTGCCAGCTCACCAGTCCCGGGACAGGGACCGTATGGCTACACCTTC. Its protein product is CASSPVPGQGPYGYTF. The V call is TRBV18, the J call TRBJ1-2, with TRBD1 identical over 9 bases. Trimming at V came to 2 bases and at J to 5 bases, leaving 9 bases not matched to a gene. The CDR3 covers 16 residues. Germline V gene lookup returns CDR1 KGHSH and CDR2 LQKENI.

V usage is TRBV18 and J usage is TRBJ1-1; D remains unclear. The germline gives CDR1 KGHSH, CDR2 LQKENI. V was cut by 6 bases and J by 4 bases, with 15 bases left in between. CDR3 length: 14 residues. In nucleotides, the CDR3 is TGTGCCAGCTCGCCCATTTCCGAGGCCACTGAAGCTTTCTTT. It translates to CASSPISEATEAFF.

J is TRBJ1-6 and V is TRBV5-6, with D possibly matching TRBD1 (6 bases). This CDR3 region has 15 residues. Germline lookup yields CDR1 SGHDT and CDR2 YYEEEE. Trimming stripped 0 bases from V and 5 bases from J, with 9 bases between. The CDR3 spells CASSLGQANNSPLHF. CDR3 sequence (DNA): TGTGCCAGCAGCTTGGGACAGGCGAATAATTCACCCCTCCACTTT.

This chain links TRBV23-1 with TRBJ2-2; TRBD1 matches 7 bases. TRBV23-1 is an open reading frame, and its role is uncertain. The CDR3 totals 15 residues. V gave up 2 bases and J gave up 2 bases; unmatched junction bases: 2. CDR3 DNA sequence: TGCGCCAGCAGTCAAAGGGGGCGAAACACCGGGGAGCTGTTTTTT. Protein sequence: CASSQRGRNTGELFF.

This clone showed up just a few times. The CDR3 DNA sequence: TGTGCCAGCAGTTCACCAGGATCGGAGACCCAGTACTTC. Its translation: CASSSPGSETQYF. This rearrangement joins TRBV3-1 (or the pseudogene TRBV3-2) to TRBJ2-5; D gene ambiguous. Germline V lookup: CDR1 LGHDT, CDR2 YNNKEL (reference sequence). The CDR3 runs 13 residues. V was shortened by 6 bases and J by 5 bases, with 13 bases between the two germline ends.

This chain links TRBV28 with TRBJ2-7, with D possibly being TRBD1 (5 bases). This CDR3 is 11 amino acids long. V was clipped by 9 bases and J by 3 bases, with 9 bases between them. In germline, CDR1 is MDHEN, CDR2 SYDVKM. The CDR3 loop is CASWGRYEQYF. CDR3 coding DNA: TGTGCCAGTTGGGGCCGCTACGAGCAGTACTTC.

This clone was detected once. The chain carries TRBV14 and TRBJ1-2; D gene uncertain. Germline V gene sequence: CDR1 SGHDN, CDR2 FVKESK. V lost 4 bases and J 2 bases, leaving 8 bases between the germline ends. This CDR3 contains 13 residues. CDR3 region: CASSLTLNYGYTF. The CDR3 region has the DNA TGTGCCAGCAGCCTGACACTGAACTATGGCTACACCTTC.

V is TRBV28 and J is TRBJ1-3; D gene ambiguous. The V end was cut by 6 bases, the J end by 8 bases, with 8 bases between. Germline V gives CDR1 MDHEN, CDR2 SYDVKM. The CDR3 totals 11 residues. CDR3 sequence: CASRSVDTIYF. In DNA form, the CDR3 reads TGTGCCAGCAGGAGCGTGGACACCATATATTTT.

The chain combines TRBV5-4 with TRBJ2-2; 14 nucleotides agree with TRBD2. Germline V gives CDR1 SGHNT, CDR2 YYREEE (reference sequence). V was clipped by 5 bases and J by 5 bases; unmatched bases: 8. The CDR3 has 17 amino acids. CDR3 loop: CASRPGTSGSGTGELFF. DNA of the CDR3: TGTGCCAGCAGACCCGGGACTAGCGGGAGTGGGACCGGGGAGCTGTTTTTT.

This clone was detected once. The chain joins TRBV5-4 to TRBJ1-6; TRBD1 might be the D (5 bases). Germline loops: CDR1 SGHNT, CDR2 YYREEE (reference sequence). Trimming pared 4 bases from V and 7 bases from J, leaving 12 bases between. The CDR3 has 14 amino acids. In DNA form, the CDR3 reads TGTGCCAGCAGCCAACTTGACAGAAATTCACCCCTCCACTTT. Protein product: CASSQLDRNSPLHF.

This clone has more than one count but fewer than ten. The CDR3 is CASSYDGRAGEQFF. CDR3 bases: TGTGCCAGCAGTTATGACGGGAGGGCTGGGGAGCAGTTCTTC. V and J are TRBV6-4 and TRBJ2-1; 8 positions match TRBD2. Looked up from germline, CDR1 is MRHNA and CDR2 is SNTAGT. V lost 5 bases, J lost 10 bases, and 10 bases stayed unmatched. The CDR3 loop spans 14 amino acids.

The chain carries TRBV19 and TRBJ2-7; D gene uncertain. Per the germline V gene, CDR1 is LNHDA and CDR2 is SQIVND (reference sequence). V shed 6 bases and J shed 5 bases, with 14 bases lying between them. The CDR3 totals 13 residues. CDR3 region: CASRLSGVHEQYF. CDR3 coding DNA: TGTGCCAGTAGACTTTCCGGAGTACACGAGCAGTACTTC.

This clone was observed a handful of times. The J gene is TRBJ1-1, the V gene TRBV19, with 12 bases lining up with TRBD1. This CDR3 has 14 residues. V lost 8 bases to trimming and J lost 6 bases; unmatched junction nucleotides: 7. Germline CDR1 LNHDA, CDR2 SQIVND (reference sequence). The CDR3 region is CASAYGTGGSEAFF. In nucleotides, the CDR3 is TGTGCCAGTGCATACGGGACAGGGGGCTCTGAAGCTTTCTTT.

The rearrangement joins TRBV2 to TRBJ2-3; 8 nucleotides agree with TRBD1. Germline V lookup: CDR1 SNHLY, CDR2 FYNNEI. Losses at the gene ends were 7 bases for V and 4 bases for J; bases not matched to a gene: 13. The CDR3 is 16 residues long. The CDR3 is CASTLTGVYGADTQYF. The DNA of the CDR3 is TGTGCCAGCACCCTGACAGGGGTGTATGGTGCAGATACGCAGTATTTT.

The chain combines TRBV5-1 with TRBJ2-5; 9 bases map to TRBD2. Unmatched junction bases numbered 2, after V lost 1 base and J lost 1 base. The CDR3 has 15 residues. Per germline, CDR1 SGHRS and CDR2 YFSETQ. The CDR3 DNA is TGCGCCAGCAGCTTGAGCGGGGGGACCCAAGAGACCCAGTACTTC. Translation: CASSLSGGTQETQYF.